The rows below give T cell receptor beta chains drawn from one sample of a study of blood T cell repertoires in COVID-19. TCRdb keeps only in-frame clones here, not all; method: immunoSEQ multiplex PCR. The repertoire includes 95,000 to 100,000 clones, about 88% of them detected once, and over 1.5% sits in the top ten. Sequencing was performed on peripheral blood. The source of these receptors is an elderly man with acute or convalescent COVID-19. Each CDR3 is given with its conserved first and last residue. D genes are given only for firm matches. Some rows have no size entry. The others give once, few or many, or a class for an expanded clone.

>-|TRBV3-1/TRBV3-2|TRBJ2-3|-
CASSQELQGDTQYF
TGTGCCAGCAGCCAAGAACTACAGGGAGATACGCAGTATTTT
>-|TRBV10-3|TRBJ2-3|-
CAISESPGRGSSDTQYF
TGTGCCATCAGTGAGTCCCCGGGCCGGGGGTCGAGTGATACGCAGTATTTT
>few|TRBV28|TRBJ1-2|-
CASSFEGVVYGYTF
TGTGCCAGCAGTTTTGAGGGGGTCGTCTATGGCTACACCTTC
>-|TRBV3-1/TRBV3-2|TRBJ1-3|TRBD1
CASSHSTGVGNTIYF
TGTGCCAGCAGCCACTCGACAGGGGTAGGAAACACCATATATTTT
>-|TRBV20-1|TRBJ2-2|-
CSASPTGKGELFF
TGCAGTGCTAGTCCTACAGGGAAAGGGGAGCTGTTTTTT
>-|TRBV29-1|TRBJ2-5|-
CSVVVGETQYF
TGCAGCGTTGTCGTCGGGGAGACCCAGTACTTC
>few|TRBV27|TRBJ2-3|-
CASSLVKTSTSTDTQYF
TGTGCCAGCAGTTTGGTGAAGACTTCAACTAGCACAGATACGCAGTATTTT
>-|TRBV9|TRBJ2-2|TRBD2
CASSVSLAVNTGELFF
TGTGCCAGCAGCGTGTCTCTAGCGGTGAACACCGGGGAGCTGTTTTTT
>-|TRBV9|TRBJ1-5|-
CASSPRGDSNQPQHF
TGTGCCAGCAGCCCTCGGGGGGATAGCAATCAGCCCCAGCATTTT
>few|TRBV6-5|TRBJ2-5|TRBD2
CASRGEASGSETQYF
TGTGCCAGCAGGGGGGAGGCTAGCGGGAGTGAGACCCAGTACTTC
>-|TRBV5-1|TRBJ2-2|-
CASPPSVWNRANTGELFF
TGCGCCAGCCCTCCTTCGGTTTGGAACAGGGCGAACACCGGGGAGCTGTTTTTT
>-|TRBV29-1|TRBJ1-1|-
CSVHTNTEAFF
TGCAGCGTCCACACGAACACTGAAGCTTTCTTT
>-|TRBV19|TRBJ1-2|TRBD1
CASSTKKGAYGYTF
TGTGCCAGTAGTACAAAGAAGGGGGCATACGGCTACACCTTC
>-|TRBV6-6|TRBJ1-1|-
CASSYAPQGINEAFF
TGTGCCAGCAGTTACGCTCCCCAGGGCATCAATGAAGCTTTCTTT
>-|TRBV6-5|TRBJ1-1|-
CASSYADLKGAFF
TGTGCCAGCAGTTACGCGGACTTAAAAGGCGCTTTCTTT
>-|TRBV19|TRBJ1-1|TRBD1
CASSTGTGVNTEAFF
TGTGCCAGTAGTACCGGGACAGGGGTGAACACTGAAGCTTTCTTT
>-|TRBV3-1/TRBV3-2|TRBJ2-7|TRBD1
CASSQPLDRDRGTYEQYF
TGTGCCAGCAGCCAGCCCTTAGACCGGGACAGGGGGACCTACGAGCAGTACTTC
>once|TRBV5-1|TRBJ2-2|TRBD1
CASSFRNRQGPDTGELFF
TGCGCCAGCAGCTTCAGAAATCGACAGGGCCCGGACACCGGGGAGCTGTTTTTT
>-|TRBV24-1|TRBJ2-7|-
CATSGSGIDSYEQYF
TGTGCCACCAGTGGATCCGGGATTGATTCCTACGAGCAGTACTTC
>-|TRBV19|TRBJ2-1|-
CASSRTFNEQFF
TGTGCCAGTAGTAGGACTTTCAATGAGCAGTTCTTC
>-|TRBV28|TRBJ1-5|-
CASSQLFQPQHF
TGTGCCAGCAGCCAGTTGTTCCAGCCCCAGCATTTT
>few|TRBV7-2|TRBJ1-2|-
CASSLGRANYGYTF
TGTGCCAGCAGCTTAGGTCGGGCTAACTATGGCTACACCTTC
>-|TRBV7-9|TRBJ2-7|-
CASSSSGPAYEQYF
TGTGCCAGCAGCTCGAGCGGGCCCGCCTACGAGCAGTACTTC
>-|TRBV29-1|TRBJ2-1|TRBD2
CSVEDLGTSGYNEQFF
TGCAGCGTTGAAGATCTTGGGACTAGCGGTTACAATGAGCAGTTCTTC
>-|TRBV29-1|TRBJ1-4|TRBD1
CSGTQGAGEKLFF
TGCAGCGGGACACAGGGGGCGGGTGAAAAACTGTTTTTT
>-|TRBV10-3|TRBJ2-3|TRBD2
CAISAPSGRANRNTDTQYF
TGTGCCATCAGTGCCCCTAGCGGGAGGGCCAACAGAAACACAGATACGCAGTATTTT
>-|TRBV19|TRBJ1-1|TRBD1
CASSLRGPVTEAFF
TGTGCCAGTAGCCTCAGGGGGCCGGTCACTGAAGCTTTCTTT
>-|TRBV5-4|TRBJ2-2|-
CASSFRLTGELFF
TGTGCCAGCAGCTTTCGACTAACCGGGGAGCTGTTTTTT
>-|TRBV7-2|TRBJ2-7|-
CASSLGGSSAYEQYF
TGTGCCAGCAGCTTAGGCGGGTCCTCAGCCTACGAGCAGTACTTC
>-|TRBV12-5|TRBJ2-7|TRBD1
CASGLVQGTGADEQYF
TGTGCTAGTGGTTTGGTACAGGGGACAGGGGCAGACGAGCAGTACTTC
>-|TRBV28|TRBJ2-7|TRBD1
CASSSSGTGRQYF
TGTGCCAGCAGTTCGTCCGGGACAGGGAGACAGTACTTC
>-|TRBV6-5|TRBJ2-1|TRBD2
CASTGRAKPNEQFF
TGTGCCAGTACCGGGAGGGCCAAGCCCAATGAGCAGTTCTTC
>-|TRBV6-1|TRBJ2-7|-
CASSEDRVYEQYF
TGTGCCAGCAGTGAAGACAGGGTTTACGAGCAGTACTTC
>-|TRBV5-8|TRBJ2-1|-
CASSLPGLVEQFF
TGTGCCAGCAGCCTGCCAGGGTTGGTTGAGCAGTTCTTC
>-|TRBV10-3|TRBJ2-2|-
CAIGAGYTGELFF
TGTGCCATCGGAGCAGGGTACACCGGGGAGCTGTTTTTT
>-|TRBV19|TRBJ2-3|TRBD2
CASSSGPRTDTQYF
TGTGCCAGTTCTAGCGGTCCTCGCACAGATACGCAGTATTTT
>once|TRBV7-2|TRBJ2-3|-
CASSPSGGSADTQYF
TGTGCCAGCAGCCCGTCCGGGGGAAGCGCAGATACGCAGTATTTT